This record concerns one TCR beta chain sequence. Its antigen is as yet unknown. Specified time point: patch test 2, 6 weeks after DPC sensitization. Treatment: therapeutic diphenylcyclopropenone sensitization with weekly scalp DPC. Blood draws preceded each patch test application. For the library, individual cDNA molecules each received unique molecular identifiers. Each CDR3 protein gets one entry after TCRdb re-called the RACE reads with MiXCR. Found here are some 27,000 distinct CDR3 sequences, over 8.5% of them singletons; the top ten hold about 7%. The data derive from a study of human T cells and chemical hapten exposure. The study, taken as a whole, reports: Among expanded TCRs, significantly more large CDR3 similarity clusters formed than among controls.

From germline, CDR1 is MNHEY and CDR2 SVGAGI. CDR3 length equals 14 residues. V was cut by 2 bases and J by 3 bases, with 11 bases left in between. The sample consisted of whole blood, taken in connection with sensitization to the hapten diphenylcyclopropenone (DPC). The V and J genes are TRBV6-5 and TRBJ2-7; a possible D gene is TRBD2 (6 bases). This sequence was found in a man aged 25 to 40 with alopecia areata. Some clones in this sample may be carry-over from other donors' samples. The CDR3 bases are TGTGCCAGCAGTTACGGGGGAGGCGGCTACGAGCAGTACTTC. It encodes CASSYGGGGYEQYF.